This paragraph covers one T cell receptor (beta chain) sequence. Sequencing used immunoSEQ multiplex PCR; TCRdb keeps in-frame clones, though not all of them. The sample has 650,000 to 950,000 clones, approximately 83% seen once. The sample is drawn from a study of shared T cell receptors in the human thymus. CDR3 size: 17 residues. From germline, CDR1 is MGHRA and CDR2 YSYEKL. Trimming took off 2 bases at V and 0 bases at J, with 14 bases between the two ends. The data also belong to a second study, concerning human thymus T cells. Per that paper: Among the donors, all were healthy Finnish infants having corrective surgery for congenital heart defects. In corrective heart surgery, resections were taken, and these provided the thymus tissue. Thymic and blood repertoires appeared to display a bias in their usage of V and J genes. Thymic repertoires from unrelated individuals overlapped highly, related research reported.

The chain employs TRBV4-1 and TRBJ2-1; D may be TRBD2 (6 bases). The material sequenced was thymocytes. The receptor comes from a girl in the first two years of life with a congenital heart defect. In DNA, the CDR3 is TGCGCCAGCAGCCAATCGGGGAGGCTGAGCTCCTACAATGAGCAGTTCTTC. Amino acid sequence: CASSQSGRLSSYNEQFF.